This T cell receptor beta chain was captured by sequencing in a study of blood T cell repertoires in COVID-19. Per the germline V gene, CDR1 is LNHDA and CDR2 is SQIVND (reference sequence). With V trimmed by 0 bases and J by 4 bases, 6 bases remained unmatched. The CDR3 loop spans 17 amino acids. Profiled with immunoSEQ multiplex PCR; TCRdb holds only in-frame clones, not every one. In the table there are roughly 200,000 clones, around 88% of which are singletons. The sequencing input was peripheral blood. The genes are TRBV19 and TRBJ2-2, with 9 bases fitting TRBD2. The sequence was obtained from a man aged 35-49 years with active or convalescent COVID-19. The CDR3 loop reads CASSIDPAGGGTGELFF. The DNA of the CDR3 is TGTGCCAGTAGTATAGATCCAGCGGGAGGAGGCACCGGGGAGCTGTTTTTT.